This T cell receptor (beta chain) was documented in a study of T cell responses to AZD1222 COVID-19 vaccine. Study summary: Timing groups of about 4 and about 12 weeks for second doses were pooled.

Study outcomes and limitations: Epitopes outside B.1.351 and B.1.1.7 mutated regions reportedly drew nearly half of spike TCRs. Among those given AZD1222, only five to seven were seropositive at baseline. White British donors predominated, females outnumbered males, and clonal diversity was possibly underestimated.

Regarding this clone: Its target is unknown.

The repertoire was sequenced with immunoSEQ multiplex PCR; TCRdb's copy has only in-frame clones and lacks some. The sample shows about 160,000 clones, 88% of them seen only once. The CDR3 spans 17 residues. In germline, CDR1 is SGHDN, CDR2 FVKESK. The V end lost 0 bases, the J end lost 4 bases, and 16 bases lay between the germline ends. The material was peripheral blood, obtained on day 0 of AZD1222 vaccination. The J gene is TRBJ1-3, the V gene TRBV14; D unresolved. This clonotype originated in an adult in good health. CDR3 loop: CASSQDGGLSSGNTIYF. For the CDR3, the DNA is TGTGCCAGCAGCCAAGATGGTGGACTTTCATCCGGAAACACCATATATTTT.